This T cell receptor beta chain comes out of a study of early T cells in non-severe SARS-CoV-2 infection. Study at large: Whole-blood bulk RNA, unsorted, was sequenced, and chains were unpaired.

Germline values: CDR1 DFQATT, CDR2 SNEGSKA (reference sequence). V was pared by 4 bases and J by 2 bases, with 5 bases of the junction left unmatched. The CDR3 is 15 residues long. TCRdb fed the 5' RACE reads into MiXCR, producing one record per CDR3 protein. This table holds tens of thousands of distinct CDR3 sequences, approximately 5.9% found once. This clonotype was seen more than once but under ten times. The specimen sequenced was whole blood. This clonotype was sampled from an adult who was a healthcare worker with PCR-confirmed SARS-CoV-2 infection or an uninfected control (not recorded which). V is TRBV20-1 and J is TRBJ2-3; 11 bases line up with TRBD2. CDR3 coding DNA: TGCAGTGCTACCCGACTAGCGGGACTCACAGATACGCAGTATTTT. The encoded protein is CSATRLAGLTDTQYF.